These 29 T cell receptor beta chains came from one sample sequenced in a study of T cells after yellow fever vaccination. TCRdb used MiXCR to reprocess the 5' RACE reads, holding one entry per CDR3 protein. Here the sample spans about 170,000 distinct CDR3 sequences, 8% to 13% being singletons. Sequencing used CD8+ T cells sorted from PBMCs, obtained 15 days after the yellow fever booster vaccination. These receptors originate from a man younger than 35 who received the YFV17D yellow fever vaccine.

On this clonotype: No conserved phenylalanine or tryptophan is present at the end of the CDR3, so a read error is the likely explanation. The chain joins TRBV27 to TRBJ1-1, with D tentatively TRBD1 (6 bases). Looked up from germline, CDR1 is MNHEY and CDR2 is SMNVEV (reference sequence). This CDR3 is built from 14 residues. Trimming took 6 bases from V and 0 from J, leaving 11 bases between them. For the CDR3, the DNA is TGTGCCAGCAGGGCAGGGGTCTTGAACACTGAAGCTTTCCTT. This codes for CASRAGVLNTEAFL.

In this sample, this clonotype turned up many times. V is TRBV29-1 and J is TRBJ2-5; D is unresolved. This CDR3 comprises 14 residues. The germline V gene has CDR1 SQVTM and CDR2 ANQGSEA. V lost 4 bases, J lost 1 base, and 13 bases lay in between. In nucleotides, the CDR3 is TGCAGCGTTGGGGGTTGGAGAATCCAAGAGACCCAGTACTTC. It translates to CSVGGWRIQETQYF. Variable domain in full (rest from reference TRBV29-1 and TRBJ2-5): SAVISQKPSRDICQRGTSLTIQCQVDSQVTMMFWYRQQPGQSLTLIATANQGSEATYESGFVIDKFPISRPNLTFSTLTVSNMSPEDSSIYLCSVGGWRIQETQYFGPGTRLLVL.

This clonotype appeared a few times. V and J are TRBV15 and TRBJ2-3; tentative D call: TRBD2 (5 bases). The CDR3 extends over 14 amino acids. Germline-derived CDR1 and CDR2 are LNHNV and YYDKDF (reference sequence). Trimming pared 5 bases from V and 3 bases from J, leaving 12 bases between. The CDR3: CATSLTRWTDTQYF. The CDR3 coding sequence is TGTGCCACCAGCTTAACTAGGTGGACAGATACGCAGTATTTT.

V gene TRBV3-1 combines with J gene TRBJ1-4; 7 bases agree with TRBD1. V lost 4 bases and J lost 5; bases outside the gene matches: 7. Germline V gene sequence: CDR1 LGHDT, CDR2 YNNKEL (reference sequence). This CDR3 region has 15 residues. This CDR3 reads CASSPRGTVNEKLFF. The CDR3 DNA is TGTGCCAGCAGCCCCAGGGGGACAGTAAATGAAAAACTGTTTTTT.

This chain links TRBV29-1 with TRBJ2-7; D gene unclear. The V and J ends lost 0 bases and 1 base respectively, with 7 bases between them. The germline V gene encodes CDR1 SQVTM and CDR2 ANQGSEA. The CDR3 is 13 residues long. The CDR3 loop reads CSVEELDSYEQYF. The CDR3 bases are TGCAGCGTTGAAGAGTTGGATTCCTACGAGCAGTACTTC.

The sample holds a few counts of this clonotype. This chain joins TRBV5-5 and TRBJ1-6; D uncertain. Germline CDR1 is SGHKS and CDR2 is YYEKEE (reference sequence). This CDR3 comprises 16 residues. Trimming took off 0 bases at V and 0 bases at J, with 7 bases between the two ends. CDR3 loop: CASSLDRRSYNSPLHF. The DNA for the CDR3 is TGTGCCAGCAGCTTGGACCGTCGCTCCTATAATTCACCCCTCCACTTT.

This clonotype was detected many times. The V and J genes are TRBV9 and TRBJ2-5, with D tentatively TRBD1 or TRBD2 (5 bases each). Per the germline V gene, CDR1 is SGDLS and CDR2 is YYNGEE. V lost 0 bases and J 5 bases, leaving 14 bases between the germline ends. The CDR3 has 15 residues. CDR3 residues: CASSVGGEGMETQYF. In DNA, the CDR3 is TGTGCCAGCAGCGTAGGAGGTGAGGGGATGGAGACCCAGTACTTC.

This clonotype occurred a few times. CDR3 DNA: TGTGCTAGTGGTGAGGACAGTTCACCCCTCCACTTT. Protein: CASGEDSSPLHF. The chain uses TRBV12-5 and TRBJ1-6; TRBD1 might be the D (6 bases). With 5 bases removed from V and 9 bases from J, the gap between germline ends came to 8 bases. Germline V gene lookup returns CDR1 LGHNT and CDR2 FRNRAP. The CDR3 is made up of 12 amino acids.

The chain is built from TRBV7-2 and TRBJ2-3; 7 bases match TRBD2. In germline, CDR1 is SGHTA, CDR2 FQGNSA. This CDR3 has 15 amino acids. Losses at the gene ends were 0 bases for V and 7 bases for J; bases not matched to a gene: 7. The CDR3 spells CASSLAGGSFHTQYF. The CDR3 DNA is TGTGCCAGCAGCTTAGCGGGGGGGTCCTTCCATACGCAGTATTTT. Full variable domain (remainder filled in from reference TRBV7-2 and TRBJ2-3): GAGVSQSPSNKVTEKGKDVELRCDPISGHTALYWYRQSLGQGLEFLIYFQGNSAPDKSGLPSDRFSAERTGGSVSTLTIQRTQQEDSAVYLCASSLAGGSFHTQYFGPGTRLTVL.

This clonotype occurred many times. The gene calls are TRBV6-2 or TRBV6-3 and TRBJ2-5; TRBD2 might be the D (5 bases). The CDR3 sequence is 11 residues long. V lost 8 bases to trimming and J lost 4 bases, with 8 bases between them. In germline, CDR1 is MNHEY, CDR2 SVGEGT. CDR3: CASRRRETQYF. As DNA, the CDR3 is TGTGCCAGCCGGAGGAGAGAGACCCAGTACTTC.

This clonotype has ten or more counts. The rearrangement links TRBV4-1 to TRBJ1-2, with unresolved D. The CDR3 has 15 residues. The ends were cut back, 0 bases at V and 3 bases at J, with 11 bases in the middle. CDR1 and CDR2 from the germline V gene are MGHRA and YSYEKL. This chain's CDR3 is CASSQEGRSYYGYTF. Here the CDR3 DNA reads TGCGCCAGCAGCCAAGAGGGCAGGTCCTACTATGGCTACACCTTC.

This clonotype was recorded a few times. The rearrangement links TRBV7-9 to TRBJ1-2; perhaps TRBD1 as D (6 bases). V lost 1 base and J lost 4, with 10 bases in between. Germline V gene data show CDR1 as SEHNR and CDR2 as FQNEAQ (reference sequence). The CDR3 totals 14 residues. DNA of the CDR3: TGTGCCAGCAGCTTAGGACAGGATGGCTATGGCTACACCTTC. It specifies CASSLGQDGYGYTF.

This clonotype was seen a handful of times. The chain joins TRBV6-5 to TRBJ2-7, with TRBD1 identical over 7 bases. Trimming cost V 2 bases and J 4 bases; bases outside gene matches: 5. From germline, CDR1 is MNHEY and CDR2 SVGAGI. The CDR3 has 14 amino acids. CDR3 DNA: TGTGCCAGCAGTTACAGGGCAGGGGGATACGAGCAGTACGTC. Translated, it gives CASSYRAGGYEQYV.

This clonotype was detected a few times. The chain employs TRBV29-1 and TRBJ2-1; no definite D call. V dropped 0 bases and J dropped 4 bases, with 10 bases sitting between them. CDR3 length: 14 residues. Germline CDR1 reads SQVTM; CDR2 reads ANQGSEA. This CDR3 is CSVEDLEAYNEQFF. CDR3 DNA: TGCAGCGTTGAAGATCTGGAAGCTTACAATGAGCAGTTCTTC.

This clonotype has only a few counts. The rearrangement joins TRBV5-6 to TRBJ2-6; D call uncertain. Germline CDR1 and CDR2: SGHDT and YYEEEE. This CDR3 contains 15 residues. Trimming removed 0 bases from V and 0 bases from J, with 4 bases in between. CDR3 protein: CASSLEGSGANVLTF. The CDR3 coding sequence is TGTGCCAGCAGCTTGGAGGGCTCTGGGGCCAACGTCCTGACTTTC.

This chain connects TRBV4-1 to TRBJ2-5, with D hard to call. This CDR3 has 16 amino acids. Germline V lookup: CDR1 MGHRA, CDR2 YSYEKL. Trimming cost V 6 bases and J 5 bases, with 22 bases left between them. CDR3 in DNA: TGCGCCAGCAGTCACACTACCATCGACCGTGGGGAGACCCAGTACTTC. Translation gives CASSHTTIDRGETQYF.

This clonotype was counted a few times. V is TRBV7-2 and J is TRBJ2-7; D is unclear. The V gene lost 0 bases and the J gene lost 6 bases, with 6 bases spanning the gap. The CDR3 is 12 residues long. Germline CDR1 is SGHTA and CDR2 is FQGNSA. The CDR3 bases are TGTGCCAGCAGCTTAGCGAGTGGCGAGCAGTACTTC. Translated, it gives CASSLASGEQYF.

This chain uses TRBV11-3 with TRBJ2-1; no clear D gene. The CDR3 has 12 residues. V lost 3 bases to trimming and J lost 3 bases, with 3 bases between them. Looked up from germline, CDR1 is SGHNT and CDR2 is YENEEA. The CDR3 region has the DNA TGTGCCAGCAGCTTCCGCTACAATGAGCAGTTCTTC. Translation: CASSFRYNEQFF.

The rearrangement links TRBV9 to TRBJ1-2; D gene ambiguous. V was cut by 8 bases and J by 2 bases, with 16 bases left in between. There are 14 residues in the CDR3. CDR1 SGDLS and CDR2 YYNGEE come from the germline V gene. CDR3 DNA sequence: TGTGCCAGTTACGCCCCGGGCTCGAACTATGGCTACACCTTC. Protein: CASYAPGSNYGYTF.

The CDR3 region is CASAQGGSPLHF. The CDR3 DNA is TGTGCCAGCGCACAGGGTGGTTCACCCCTCCACTTT. This chain uses TRBV5-6 with TRBJ1-6; perhaps TRBD1 as D (6 bases). Trimming pared 7 bases from V and 9 bases from J, leaving 11 bases between. The CDR3 runs to 12 residues. Germline V CDR1 and CDR2: SGHDT, YYEEEE.

This chain links TRBV20-1 with TRBJ1-5; D perhaps matches TRBD1 (6 bases). The CDR3 length is 16 residues. V lost 3 bases and J 2 bases, leaving 17 bases between the germline ends. From germline, CDR1 is DFQATT and CDR2 SNEGSKA (reference sequence). In DNA, the CDR3 is TGCAGTGCTAGTCGCCAGGGGAATAACGGCAATCAGCCCCAGCATTTT. Translating it yields CSASRQGNNGNQPQHF.

The J gene is TRBJ2-5, the V gene TRBV7-6; D gene ambiguous. The CDR3 spans 16 residues. Germline-derived CDR1 and CDR2 are SGHVS and FNYEAQ. The V and J ends lost 0 bases and 1 base respectively, with 12 bases between them. The CDR3 reads CASSLAGRNFQETQYF. The CDR3 coding sequence is TGTGCCAGCAGCTTAGCAGGCAGAAATTTCCAAGAGACCCAGTACTTC.

In this sample, this clonotype turned up a few times. The chain has TRBV9 and TRBJ2-1, with TRBD2 matching over 8 bases. Germline V gives CDR1 SGDLS, CDR2 YYNGEE. V lost 3 bases, J lost 3 bases, and 5 bases stayed unmatched. The CDR3 spans 15 residues. CDR3 in amino acids: CASSGSGDIYNEQFF. The CDR3 nucleotides read TGTGCCAGCAGCGGTAGCGGGGACATCTACAATGAGCAGTTCTTC.

This clonotype was found a few times. The V call is TRBV7-8, the J call TRBJ2-1; no firm D call. V lost 5 bases and J lost 7, with 9 bases in between. The CDR3 contains 12 residues. Germline CDR1 and CDR2: SGHVS and FQNEAQ. The CDR3 loop reads CASSHQPNEQFF. The CDR3 DNA sequence: TGTGCCAGCAGCCACCAACCTAATGAGCAGTTCTTC.

This clonotype was seen a few times. The V gene is TRBV2, the J gene TRBJ2-5; TRBD2 matches at 10 bases. The germline CDR1 and CDR2 sequences are SNHLY and FYNNEI. The length of the CDR3 is 15 residues. V dropped 6 bases and J dropped 4; count of bases not matched to a gene: 8. CDR3 nucleotide sequence: TGTGCCAGCAGCGCCGGGACTAGCGACACAGAGACCCAGTACTTC. This translates into CASSAGTSDTETQYF.

This clonotype was recorded a few times. The V gene is TRBV28, the J gene TRBJ1-5; possible D gene TRBD1, 6 bases. CDR1 MDHEN and CDR2 SYDVKM come from the germline V gene. Deletions cut 5 bases from V and 11 bases from J, with 10 bases between. The CDR3 spans 11 residues. DNA of the CDR3: TGTGCCAGCAGTCAGGGGTGGACCCAGCATTTT. Protein sequence: CASSQGWTQHF.

CDR3 nucleotides: TGTGCCAGTAGTAACTGGAATGAGCAGTTCTTC. Translating it yields CASSNWNEQFF. The chain recombines TRBV19 with TRBJ2-1; D is ambiguous. V lost 4 bases and J 7 bases, leaving 5 bases between the germline ends. Germline lookup yields CDR1 LNHDA and CDR2 SQIVND (reference sequence). CDR3 length: 11 amino acids.

This clonotype was counted a few times. V is TRBV4-1 and J is TRBJ2-2, with TRBD2 identical over 8 bases. The CDR3 runs 15 residues. The germline gives CDR1 MGHRA, CDR2 YSYEKL. V shed 4 bases, J shed 4 bases, and the junction held 5 bases outside the gene matches. CDR3 DNA: TGCGCCAGCAGCCCCGGGGGGGGTCTCACCGGGGAGCTGTTTTTT. Amino acid sequence: CASSPGGGLTGELFF.

Many counts were recorded for this clonotype. The V gene is TRBV27, the J gene TRBJ1-6; maybe TRBD1 (5 bases). V lost 5 bases, J lost 9 bases, and 17 bases lay in between. This CDR3 region has 15 residues. Per germline, CDR1 MNHEY and CDR2 SMNVEV (reference sequence). The CDR3 protein is CASSERDRSTSPLHF. As DNA, the CDR3 is TGTGCCAGCAGTGAAAGGGACCGCTCCACTTCACCCCTCCACTTT.